These 13 T cell receptor beta chains came from one sample sequenced in a study of T-cell memory formation after mild COVID-19. One entry per CDR3 protein, called by TCRdb with MiXCR from the 5' RACE reads. The sample contains approximately 500,000 distinct CDR3 sequences, around a quarter of which appear only once. Sample: PBMCs or a T cell subset sorted from them (not recorded which). The receptors derive from an adult woman who had mild COVID-19 (a few samples of this study predate the infection). Cell type and time point are not known.

The V gene is TRBV4-1, the J gene TRBJ1-5; D remains ambiguous. The length of the CDR3 is 12 residues. Germline CDR1 and CDR2: MGHRA and YSYEKL. V was pared by 2 bases and J by 7 bases, with 6 bases between. CDR3 coding DNA: TGCGCCAGCAGCCAACCTGGGCAGCCCCAGCATTTT. Its protein is CASSQPGQPQHF.

V and J are TRBV24-1 and TRBJ1-2; a weak D match, TRBD1 (6 bases). CDR1 and CDR2 from the germline V gene are KGHDR and SFDVKD. Trimming stripped 10 bases from V and 5 bases from J, with 22 bases between. The CDR3 extends over 15 amino acids. CDR3 amino acids: CATPSGTPEGYGYTF. Here the CDR3 DNA reads TGTGCCACTCCCTCCGGGACACCGGAAGGGTATGGCTACACCTTC.

V gene TRBV12-3 or TRBV12-4 combines with J gene TRBJ1-2; D is unclear. The CDR3 has 15 residues. Trimming cost V 4 bases and J 1 base, with 13 bases left between them. The CDR3 protein is CASSSFAGVNYGYTF. DNA for the CDR3: TGTGCCAGCAGTTCTTTCGCGGGTGTTAACTATGGCTACACCTTC.

V and J are TRBV6-2 or TRBV6-3 and TRBJ2-7; the D call may be TRBD1 or TRBD2 (5 bases each). There are 16 residues in the CDR3. V dropped 0 bases and J dropped 5 bases, with 17 bases sitting between them. Germline CDR1 MNHEY, CDR2 SVGEGT. CDR3 DNA: TGTGCCAGCAGTTACTCGTCTCCGGGGCGCGGAAACGAGCAGTACTTC. It codes for CASSYSSPGRGNEQYF.

This clonotype has just a few counts. The chain carries TRBV30 and TRBJ2-7; D not resolved. The V gene lost 1 base and the J gene lost 3 bases, with 10 bases spanning the gap. Germline V CDR1 and CDR2: GTSNPN, SVGIG (reference sequence). The CDR3 length is 13 residues. In DNA form, the CDR3 reads TGTGCCTGGAGTGCCATGGCCAACTACGAGCAGTACTTC. Protein sequence: CAWSAMANYEQYF.

The gene calls are TRBV19 and TRBJ2-7; D unresolved. The length of the CDR3 is 14 residues. V lost 4 bases and J 2 bases, leaving 12 bases between the germline ends. CDR1 and CDR2 from the germline V gene are LNHDA and SQIVND (reference sequence). The CDR3 reads CASSTRLHPYEQYF. CDR3 in DNA: TGTGCCAGTAGTACCCGCCTGCACCCCTACGAGCAGTACTTC.

Only a few counts were recorded for this clonotype. This chain uses TRBV4-1 with TRBJ2-1, with D possibly TRBD1 on 5 matching bases. CDR3 length: 13 amino acids. V was clipped by 0 bases and J by 15 bases, with 15 bases between them. Germline loops: CDR1 MGHRA, CDR2 YSYEKL. The DNA for the CDR3 is TGCGCCAGCAGCCAAGAGGGGCAGGACCTAACGTTCTTC. This encodes CASSQEGQDLTFF.

This chain links TRBV5-1 with TRBJ1-1; D might be TRBD1 (5 bases). Trimming pared 2 bases from V and 4 bases from J, leaving 18 bases between. The CDR3 has 16 residues. Germline CDR1 is SGHRS and CDR2 is YFSETQ. CDR3 amino acids: CASSFGGWAGATEAFF. CDR3 bases: TGCGCCAGCAGCTTCGGTGGATGGGCTGGGGCCACTGAAGCTTTCTTT.

This clonotype came up a few times. The V and J genes are TRBV11-2 and TRBJ2-7; D is perhaps TRBD1 (6 bases). Germline CDR1 is SGHAT and CDR2 is FQNNGV. V lost 3 bases to trimming and J lost 0 bases, with 15 bases between them. The CDR3 extends over 16 amino acids. The CDR3 coding sequence is TGTGCCAGCAGCTTTTCTAGGGGGACAAGCTCCTACGAGCAGTACTTC. It yields the protein CASSFSRGTSSYEQYF. Looking up the rest from reference TRBV11-2 and TRBJ2-7 gives the full variable domain: EAGVAQSPRYKIIEKRQSVAFWCNPISGHATLYWYQQILGQGPKLLIQFQNNGVVDDSQLPKDRFSAERLKGVDSTLKIQPAKLEDSAVYLCASSFSRGTSSYEQYFGPGTRLTVT.

The J gene is TRBJ2-3, the V gene TRBV6-6, with 10 bases aligning to TRBD2. CDR1 and CDR2 (germline): MNHNY, SVGAGI (reference sequence). The CDR3 loop spans 19 amino acids. J lost 2 bases, V lost 0 bases, and 11 bases had no gene match. The CDR3 spells CASSYSMGSSGGDTDTQYF. DNA of the CDR3: TGTGCCAGCAGTTACTCGATGGGTTCTAGCGGGGGTGACACAGATACGCAGTATTTT.

As for this clonotype: Relative to the germline gene, one junction end is altered; a read error may explain this. V usage is TRBV15 and J usage is TRBJ2-3, with D uncertain. CDR1 and CDR2 (germline): LNHNV, YYDKDF (reference sequence). The CDR3 is 14 residues long. The CDR3 bases are TGTGCCACCAGCGGAGACCCATTTGAGAATACGCAGTATTTT. This sequence encodes CATSGDPFENTQYF.

Many counts were recorded for this clonotype. The chain couples TRBV6-5 to TRBJ2-4; D possibly uses TRBD1 or TRBD2 (5 bases each). Trimming took off 4 bases at V and 3 bases at J, with 13 bases between the two ends. The CDR3 spans 15 residues. CDR1 and CDR2 (germline): MNHEY, SVGAGI. CDR3 in DNA: TGTGCCAGCAGTTCCGCCGGGGCTGGCAAAAACATTCAGTACTTC. Its translation: CASSSAGAGKNIQYF.

The genes are TRBV3-2 and TRBJ2-3; the table's D call, TRBD1, has no DNA check behind it. TRBV3-2 is a documented pseudogene. The CDR3 contains 15 residues. The CDR3: CASSTPAGSRETQYF. The CDR3 DNA reads TGTGCCAGCTCGACCCCGGCAGGCAGTCGGGAAACGCAGTATTTT.